Listed here is a single TCR beta chain. This clone showed up just a few times. The antigen it recognizes is unknown. No much larger clonotype is one base removed from it; base qualities were not supplied. These data are taken from a study of blood T cell repertoires in COVID-19 (TCRdb year 2020). The study in broad terms: Samples from collaborators originated in the United States, Italy and Spain and spanned both the acute and convalescent phases of COVID-19. The material from the prospective study consisted of cDNA or gDNA derived from T cells, B-cell-depleted T cells, or PBMCs. Subjects who had been exposed to COVID-19, were actively infected with it, or had recovered from it provided the deeply sampled blood TCRbeta repertoires that made up the dataset. The repertoires were made available in a free public database intended to serve as a resource for research on the immune response to SARS-CoV-2. Samples came from the ongoing ImmuneRACE study (first 160 participants) plus 1,254 subjects from 6 global collaborators. Sample metadata almost always included a de-identified subject ID, COVID-19 status, age in years and sex. HLA class I and class II types, where available, came from metadata supplied by the sample provider rather than from assay-based typing. The study at large found these results: The amount of clinical and demographic metadata varied by source and participant and was provided uncurated.

From the cysteine up to the phenylalanine, the CDR3 has a length of 15 residues. The retained sequence is limited to the CDR3, 45 bases, with the frame set at the first base. Trimming takes 6 bases off V and 2 bases off J; junction bases not matched to a gene: 10. The germline V gene (reference sequence) sets CDR1 to MNHEY and CDR2 to SMNVEV. TCRbeta CDR3 regions were amplified from genomic DNA by means of the immunoSEQ Assay, a bias-controlled multiplex PCR. The study's own analysis went as follows. Within the assay, amplification of reference gene primers was used to estimate how many nucleated cells each sample contained. Sequence reads were collapsed and filtered to measure the absolute abundance of every unique TCRbeta CDR3 rearrangement. For each sample, productive Simpson clonality was calculated as the square root of Simpson's diversity index over productive rearrangements. TCRdb holds this immuneACCESS table with in-frame rearrangements only. Some clones are missing; in checked studies, unresolved V genes explain under half, and the rest has no known cause. From that table come the V and J calls and clone size; the DNA was used to work out D and trimming. The sample profile shows under 75,000 clones; roughly 87% of them were found once. Roughly 3.9% of the sample rests with the top ten.

Each collaborating institution followed its own protocols to collect whole blood in K2EDTA tubes. For TCRbeta analysis, collaborator samples were shipped as frozen whole blood, as isolated PBMCs, or as DNA extracted from either sample type. The sequence is built from TRBV27 and TRBJ2-7, and 7 junctional nucleotides match TRBD1. Input material: peripheral blood. The TCR originated in a man between 45 and 60 years old with active COVID-19. The nucleotide sequence is TGTGCCAGCAGAAAGGGGGCAGGAAACCCCTACGAGCAGTACTTC. The encoded protein is CASRKGAGNPYEQYF.